Described below is a single TCR beta chain sequence and its context. Antigen specificity is unknown. These data belong to a study of PD-1 blockade in classical Hodgkin lymphoma. The overall study: It was nivolumab at 3 mg/kg, given intravenously every 2 weeks, that patients received.

Clones were sequenced by immunoSEQ multiplex PCR, and TCRdb holds only the in-frame ones, with some missing. The sample lists approximately 34,000 clones, less than 85% occurring once. Relapses following autologous stem cell transplantation were seen in all patients, with brentuximab vedotin exposure varying. Germline CDR1 reads MNHEY; CDR2 reads SMNVEV (reference sequence). Deletions cut 3 bases from V and 0 bases from J, with 6 bases between. The CDR3 extends over 14 amino acids. Whole-study findings and limits: The causes of the repertoire differences, possibly disease activity or prior therapy, remain undefined. At C4D1, TCR diversity had climbed significantly for CD4+ cells, though not for CD8+ cells. The study reported lower baseline TCR diversity in newly diagnosed patients than in healthy donors.

Sequenced material: peripheral blood mononuclear cells (PBMCs), taken before the second cycle of nivolumab. This sequence originates from a human donor with classical Hodgkin lymphoma. The gene calls are TRBV27 and TRBJ1-5, with no clear D. CDR3 DNA sequence: TGTGCCAGCAGTTTGGAGGTTAGCAATCAGCCCCAGCATTTT. This encodes CASSLEVSNQPQHF.